This T cell receptor beta chain was identified during a study of Ad26.COV2.S vaccination and SARS-CoV-2 variants. Study results and limitations: Ad26.COV2.S recipients had broader spike-specific TCRs (P = 0.0014). Comparability of non-spike TCR breadth was observed across vaccine and placebo recipients.

Treatment here: some 19 received Ad26.COV2.S at low or high dose, single or two shots; 5 received placebo; per-sample allocation not given. Collection of samples fell on day 63 after the first vaccine or placebo injection. An 18-55-year-old adult in Boston served as donor. Immunization relied on an Ad26 vector, which expressed Wuhan-strain SARS-CoV-2 spike. The table came from immunoSEQ multiplex PCR; TCRdb's copy has only in-frame clones and leaves some out. The data contain 440,000 or so clones, roughly 91% of them singletons. V lost 5 bases and J lost 7; bases outside the gene matches: 8. The CDR3 loop spans 15 amino acids. The V gene's germline CDR1 is MDHEN and CDR2 SYDVKM. Only one count was recorded for this clone. Its antigen is not identified.

The V gene is TRBV28, the J gene TRBJ2-2; 9 bases map to TRBD1. This TCR was recovered from a person between 18 and 65 years old who received the Ad26.COV2.S COVID-19 vaccine or a placebo. The sample in question was peripheral blood, obtained in a trial of Ad26.COV2.S vaccine versus placebo. In DNA form, the CDR3 reads TGTGCCAGCAGTACTACAGGGGGCTTGGGCGGGGAGCTGTTTTTT. Residues: CASSTTGGLGGELFF.